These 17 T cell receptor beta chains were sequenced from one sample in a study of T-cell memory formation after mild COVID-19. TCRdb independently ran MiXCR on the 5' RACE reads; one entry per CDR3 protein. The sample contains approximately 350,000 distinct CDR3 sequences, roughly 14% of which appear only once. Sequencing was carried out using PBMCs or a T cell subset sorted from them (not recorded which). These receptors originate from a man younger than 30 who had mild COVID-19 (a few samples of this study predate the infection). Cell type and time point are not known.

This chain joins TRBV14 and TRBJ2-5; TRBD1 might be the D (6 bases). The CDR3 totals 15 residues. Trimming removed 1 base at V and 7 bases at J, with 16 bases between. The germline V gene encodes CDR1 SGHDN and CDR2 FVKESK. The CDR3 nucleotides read TGTGCCAGCAGCCAAGTGGGGGCTTCAGTCGGGACCCAGTACTTC. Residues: CASSQVGASVGTQYF.

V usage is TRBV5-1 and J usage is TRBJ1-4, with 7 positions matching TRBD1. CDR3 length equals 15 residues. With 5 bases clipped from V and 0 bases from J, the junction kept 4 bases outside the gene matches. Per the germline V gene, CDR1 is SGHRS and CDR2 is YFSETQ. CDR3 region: CASSDRATTNEKLFF. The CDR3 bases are TGCGCCAGCAGTGACAGGGCTACAACTAATGAAAAACTGTTTTTT.

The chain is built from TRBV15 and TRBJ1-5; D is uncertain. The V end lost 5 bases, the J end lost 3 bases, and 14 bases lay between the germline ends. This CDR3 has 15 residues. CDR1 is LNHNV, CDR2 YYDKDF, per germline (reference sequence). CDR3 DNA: TGTGCCACCAGCCACGGTAACAGCTACAATCAGCCCCAGCATTTT. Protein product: CATSHGNSYNQPQHF. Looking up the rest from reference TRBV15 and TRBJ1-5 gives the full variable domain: DAMVIQNPRYQVTQFGKPVTLSCSQTLNHNVMYWYQQKSSQAPKLLFHYYDKDFNNEADTPDNFQSRRPNTSFCFLDIRSPGLGDTAMYLCATSHGNSYNQPQHFGDGTRLSIL.

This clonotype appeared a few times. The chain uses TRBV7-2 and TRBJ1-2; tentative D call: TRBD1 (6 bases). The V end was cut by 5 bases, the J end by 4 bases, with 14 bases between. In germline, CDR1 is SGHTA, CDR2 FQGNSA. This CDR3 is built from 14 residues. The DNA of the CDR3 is TGTGCCAGCAGCCCTATGGACAGCTTCTATGGCTACACCTTC. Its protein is CASSPMDSFYGYTF.

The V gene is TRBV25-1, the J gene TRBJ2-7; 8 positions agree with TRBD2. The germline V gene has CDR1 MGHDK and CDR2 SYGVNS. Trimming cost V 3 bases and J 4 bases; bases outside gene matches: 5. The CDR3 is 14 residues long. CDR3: CASSDSGGAYEQYV. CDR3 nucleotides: TGTGCCAGCAGTGACTCCGGGGGGGCGTACGAGCAGTACGTC.

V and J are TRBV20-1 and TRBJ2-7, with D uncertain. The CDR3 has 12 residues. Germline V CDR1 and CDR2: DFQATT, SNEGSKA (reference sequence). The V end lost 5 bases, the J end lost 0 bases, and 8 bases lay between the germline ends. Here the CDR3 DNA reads TGCAGTGCTCTTAAAAGCTCCTACGAGCAGTACGTC. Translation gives CSALKSSYEQYV.

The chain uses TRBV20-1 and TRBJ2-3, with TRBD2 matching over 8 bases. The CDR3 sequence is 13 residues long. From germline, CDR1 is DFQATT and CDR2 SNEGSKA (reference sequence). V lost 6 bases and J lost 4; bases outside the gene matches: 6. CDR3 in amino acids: CSAGGVGADTQYF. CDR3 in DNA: TGCAGTGCCGGGGGGGTGGGGGCAGATACGCAGTATTTT.

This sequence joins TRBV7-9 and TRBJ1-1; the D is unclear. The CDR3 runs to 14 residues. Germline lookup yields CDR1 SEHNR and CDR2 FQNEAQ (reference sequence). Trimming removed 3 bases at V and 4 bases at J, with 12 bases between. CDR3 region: CASSFDWVSTEAFF. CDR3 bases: TGTGCCAGCAGCTTCGATTGGGTAAGCACTGAAGCTTTCTTT.

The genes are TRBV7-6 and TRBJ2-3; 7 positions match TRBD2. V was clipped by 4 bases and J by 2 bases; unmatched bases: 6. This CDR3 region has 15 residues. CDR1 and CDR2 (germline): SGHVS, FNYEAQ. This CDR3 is CASSSWDYTTDTQYF. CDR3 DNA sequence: TGTGCCAGCAGCTCCTGGGACTACACCACAGATACGCAGTATTTT.

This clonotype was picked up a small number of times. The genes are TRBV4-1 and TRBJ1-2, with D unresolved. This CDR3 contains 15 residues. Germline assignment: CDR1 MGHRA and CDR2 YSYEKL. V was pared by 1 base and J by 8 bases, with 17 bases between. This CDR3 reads CASSQVQSQVIGYTF. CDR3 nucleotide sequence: TGCGCCAGCAGCCAAGTTCAGTCCCAAGTCATCGGCTACACCTTC.

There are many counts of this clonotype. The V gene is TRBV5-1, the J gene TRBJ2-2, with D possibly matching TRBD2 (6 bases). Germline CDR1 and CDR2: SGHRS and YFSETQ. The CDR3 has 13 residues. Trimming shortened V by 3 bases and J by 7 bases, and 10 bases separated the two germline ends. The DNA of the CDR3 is TGCGCCAGCAGCTGGGACTTTAACGGGGAGCTGTTTTTT. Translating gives CASSWDFNGELFF.

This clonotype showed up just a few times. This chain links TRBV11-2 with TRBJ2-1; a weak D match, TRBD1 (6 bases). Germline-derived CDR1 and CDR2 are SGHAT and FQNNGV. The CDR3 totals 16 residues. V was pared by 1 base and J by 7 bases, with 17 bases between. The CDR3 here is CASSLGWGGGPNEQFF. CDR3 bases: TGTGCCAGCAGCTTAGGGTGGGGTGGGGGCCCAAATGAGCAGTTCTTC.

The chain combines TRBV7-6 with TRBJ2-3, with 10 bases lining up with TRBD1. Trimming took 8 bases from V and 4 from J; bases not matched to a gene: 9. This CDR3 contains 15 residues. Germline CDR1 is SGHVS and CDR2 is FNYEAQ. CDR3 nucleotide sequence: TGTGCCAGCTTAGAAGGGGACAGGGGTTCAGATACGCAGTATTTT. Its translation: CASLEGDRGSDTQYF.

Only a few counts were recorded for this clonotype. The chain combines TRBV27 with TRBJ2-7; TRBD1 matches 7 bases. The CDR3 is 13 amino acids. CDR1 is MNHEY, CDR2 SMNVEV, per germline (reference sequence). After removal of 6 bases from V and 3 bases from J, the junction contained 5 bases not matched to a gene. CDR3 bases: TGTGCCAGCAGCCGGACAGGTAACTACGAGCAGTACTTC. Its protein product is CASSRTGNYEQYF.

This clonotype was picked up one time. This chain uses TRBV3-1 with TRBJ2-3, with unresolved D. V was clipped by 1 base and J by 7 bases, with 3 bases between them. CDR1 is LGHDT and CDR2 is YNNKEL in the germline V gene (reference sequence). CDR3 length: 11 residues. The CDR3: CASSQAYTQYF. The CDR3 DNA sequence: TGTGCCAGCAGCCAAGCATATACGCAGTATTTT.

The CDR3 is CAISVVGPYSGNTIYF. The CDR3 DNA reads as TGTGCCATCAGCGTTGTGGGCCCGTACTCTGGAAACACCATATATTTT. The genes are TRBV10-3 and TRBJ1-3; D is unclear. The CDR3 is made up of 16 amino acids. Deletions cut 6 bases from V and 0 bases from J, with 15 bases between. Germline values: CDR1 ENHRY, CDR2 SYGVKD.

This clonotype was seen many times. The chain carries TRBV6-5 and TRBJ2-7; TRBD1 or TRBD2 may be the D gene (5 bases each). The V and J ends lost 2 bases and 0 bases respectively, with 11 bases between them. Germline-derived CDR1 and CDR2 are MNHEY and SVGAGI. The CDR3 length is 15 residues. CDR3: CASSYGKGSSYEQYF. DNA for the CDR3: TGTGCCAGCAGTTACGGGAAGGGGAGCTCCTACGAGCAGTACTTC.